The sample holds a few counts of the clone carrying this T cell receptor beta chain. Trimming shortened V by 5 bases and J by 7 bases, and 12 bases separated the two germline ends. Germline lookup yields CDR1 SEHNR and CDR2 FQNEAQ (reference sequence). The CDR3 covers 12 residues. This sample was taken from a study of T cell repertoires in MIS-A myocarditis. The data were produced by immunoSEQ multiplex PCR, yet TCRdb's version contains in-frame clones alone and is incomplete. The data show about 16,000 clones, with 74% seen just once and under 75% held by the top ten. The sequenced sample consisted of left ventricle heart tissue obtained at autopsy. V usage is TRBV7-9 and J usage is TRBJ2-7; D might be TRBD1 (6 bases). This sequence originates from a man younger than 35 with fulminant myocarditis from multisystem inflammatory syndrome in adults (MIS-A) after COVID-19. The CDR3 DNA sequence: TGTGCCAGCAGCCCTCAGGGGTGGGAGCAGTACTTC. It translates to CASSPQGWEQYF.